This T cell receptor (beta chain) was recovered during a study of T cell repertoires in cytomegalovirus infection. At the level of the study: Peptides in the study included HLA-C-restricted and HLA-B-restricted CMV epitopes. Indicated by public TCR beta signatures were CMV infection and matching HLA type. General observations from the study: The study identified carriers of CMV plus the relevant HLA from cumulative public TCR beta family frequency. In two of eight donors, the top clonotype was HLA-C-restricted CMV-specific.

One entry per CDR3 protein results from TCRdb running MiXCR on the reads. Counted here are about 830,000 distinct CDR3 sequences, over 25% occurring once; the ten biggest clones make up around 11%. This CDR3 is 18 amino acids long. Unmatched junction bases numbered 11, after V lost 4 bases and J lost 1 base. This clonotype was observed a few times. The antigen is undetermined. The TCR originated in a human donor in good health (CMV status not recorded). Some clones in this sample may be carry-over from other donors' samples. The specimen comprised cultured CD8+ T cells from PBMCs, sampled from culture after CMV antigen stimulation. The V and J genes are TRBV12-3 or TRBV12-4 and TRBJ2-5, with 11 bases identical to TRBD2. Here the CDR3 DNA reads TGTGCCAGCAGTTCCGGAAGGGGGCTAGCGGGGGGCCAAGAGACCCAGTACTTC. Protein product: CASSSGRGLAGGQETQYF.